One T cell receptor (beta chain) is described in this entry. Its cognate antigen is unknown. These data belong to a study of beta chain features in type 1 diabetes. The study's findings and limits: Cells expressing TCR highly could be over-represented by cDNA sequencing. In every one of the four CD4+ subsets, TCRB CDR3s were moderately but significantly shorter in Type 1 diabetes patients.

CDR1 and CDR2 (germline): SGHRS, YFSETQ. The CDR3 extends over 15 amino acids. V dropped 0 bases and J dropped 0 bases, with 8 bases sitting between them. Reverse transcribing all isolated RNA meant expressed TCRB transcripts were sequenced. TCRdb's table, derived via immunoSEQ multiplex PCR, lists solely in-frame clones and lacks some. The sample includes roughly 500,000 clones, more than 9.5% of them seen just once. V gene TRBV5-1 combines with J gene TRBJ2-3; the D gene is possibly TRBD2 (5 bases). Sequencing was done on a sample of naive CD4+ T cells from blood. The TCR originated in a woman between 18 and 29 years old in good health. The chain's CDR3 is CASSLVPGSTDTQYF. DNA for the CDR3: TGCGCCAGCAGCTTGGTGCCGGGGAGCACAGATACGCAGTATTTT.